This T cell receptor (beta chain) was sequenced in a study of T cell responses to AZD1222 COVID-19 vaccine. The germline V gene encodes CDR1 LNHDA and CDR2 SQIVND (reference sequence). The V and J ends lost 7 bases and 4 bases respectively, with 13 bases between them. This CDR3 spans 14 amino acids. Using immunoSEQ multiplex PCR, the repertoire was profiled, and TCRdb retains in-frame clones only, with some absent. The sample has 55,000 to 75,000 clones; 85% are singletons. The starting material was peripheral blood, obtained on day 0 of AZD1222 vaccination. V gene TRBV19 combines with J gene TRBJ1-4; D is perhaps TRBD1 (5 bases). The clonotype comes from an adult in good health. CDR3: CASTTRGYNEKLFF. Here the CDR3 DNA reads TGTGCCAGTACTACTCGGGGCTATAATGAAAAACTGTTTTTT.